The present entry profiles one T cell receptor (beta chain) with its context. Germline CDR1 reads SNHLY; CDR2 reads FYNNEI. The V gene end was trimmed by 10 bases and the J gene end by 4 bases; junction bases not matched to a gene: 5. CDR3 length: 12 amino acids. The data were taken from a study of control samples from healthy donors and cancer patients. The method was immunoSEQ multiplex PCR; TCRdb's version includes in-frame clones alone and lacks a portion of them. The sample carries approximately 100,000 clones, 82% recorded once. The J gene is TRBJ2-7, the V gene TRBV2; 9 bases map to TRBD1. Sequenced input: blood. This receptor was taken from a man aged 60-69 years in good health. This chain's CDR3 is CAIRTGDYEQYF. The CDR3 nucleotides read TGTGCCATCCGGACAGGGGATTACGAGCAGTACTTC. Together with reference TRBV2 and TRBJ2-7, the CDR3 gives the full variable domain: EPEVTQTPSHQVTQMGQEVILRCVPISNHLYFYWYRQILGQKVEFLVSFYNNEISEKSEIFDDQFSVERPDGSNFTLKIRSTKLEDSAMYFCAIRTGDYEQYFGPGTRLTVT.